Each of the 4 T cell receptor beta chains below was sequenced from the same sample in a study of blood T cell repertoires in COVID-19. Clones were sequenced by immunoSEQ multiplex PCR, and TCRdb holds only the in-frame ones, with some missing. The sample consists of more than 200,000 clones, roughly 91% of them appearing once. Source material: PBMCs or T cells enriched from blood (not recorded which). These receptors were collected from a man aged 30-40 years in a cohort exposed to, infected with or recovered from COVID-19 (not recorded which).

The rearrangement joins TRBV5-1 to TRBJ2-2; 9 bases are a match to TRBD1. The ends lost 4 bases at V and 7 bases at J; junction bases unmatched: 14. The germline V gene encodes CDR1 SGHRS and CDR2 YFSETQ. The CDR3 has 17 amino acids. Written as DNA, the CDR3 is TGCGCCAGCAGCACAGAACCACAGGGGGCGAAAGGCGGGGAGCTGTTTTTT. Translating gives CASSTEPQGAKGGELFF. Supplemented by reference TRBV5-1 and TRBJ2-2, the full variable domain reads KAGVTQTPRYLIKTRGQQVTLSCSPISGHRSVSWYQQTPGQGLQFLFEYFSETQRNKGNFPGRFSGRQFSNSRSEMNVSTLELGDSALYLCASSTEPQGAKGGELFFGEGSRLTVL.

The rearrangement joins TRBV27 to TRBJ1-1; TRBD1 agrees at 9 bases. The CDR3 covers 15 residues. Trimming took 5 bases from V and 4 from J; bases not matched to a gene: 8. Germline assignment: CDR1 MNHEY and CDR2 SMNVEV (reference sequence). CDR3: CASSPGTGGLTEAFF. The DNA of the CDR3 is TGTGCCAGCAGTCCCGGTACAGGGGGCCTCACTGAAGCTTTCTTT.

CDR3: CASSQQAGASEQFF. Written as DNA, the CDR3 is TGTGCCAGCAGCCAACAGGCGGGAGCTTCTGAGCAGTTCTTC. V gene TRBV3-1 (or the pseudogene TRBV3-2) combines with J gene TRBJ2-1, with 7 positions matching TRBD2. The germline CDR1 and CDR2 sequences are LGHDT and YNNKEL (reference sequence). CDR3 length: 14 residues. V lost 2 bases and J lost 9; bases outside the gene matches: 7.

The gene calls are TRBV27 and TRBJ1-2; a possible D gene is TRBD1 (6 bases). The ends were cut back, 8 bases at V and 1 base at J, with 17 bases in the middle. Germline loops: CDR1 MNHEY, CDR2 SMNVEV (reference sequence). The length of the CDR3 is 15 residues. The CDR3 nucleotides read TGTGCCAGCCGTGTACAGGGTCAAGTTAACTATGGCTACACCTTC. Translated: CASRVQGQVNYGYTF.